The 17 T cell receptor beta chains in this list originate from one sample, sequenced in a study of blood T cell repertoires in COVID-19. The assay was immunoSEQ multiplex PCR, and TCRdb's table has in-frame clones only and misses some. The sample includes approximately 53,000 clones, about 76% of them seen just once. The sequencing input was peripheral blood. The receptors originated from an elderly woman with COVID-19, enrolled during active disease.

The chain uses TRBV7-3 and TRBJ1-2; 9 nucleotides match TRBD1. Trimming cost V 0 bases and J 4 bases; bases outside gene matches: 3. The CDR3 is 15 amino acids. Germline V gene data show CDR1 as SGHTA and CDR2 as FQGTGA. The CDR3 reads CASSLTGTGIYGYTF. DNA for the CDR3: TGTGCCAGCAGCTTAACGGGGACAGGGATCTATGGCTACACCTTC.

The V gene is TRBV28, the J gene TRBJ2-1; D is unresolved. The germline V gene encodes CDR1 MDHEN and CDR2 SYDVKM. This CDR3 has 14 residues. V dropped 3 bases and J dropped 2 bases, with 8 bases sitting between them. The DNA for the CDR3 is TGTGCCAGCAGTTTTCCGGAGCCCTACAATGAGCAGTTCTTC. Translation gives CASSFPEPYNEQFF.

The V call is TRBV7-6, the J call TRBJ1-3, with D possibly being TRBD1 (6 bases). The CDR3 consists of 15 residues. Germline CDR1 is SGHVS and CDR2 is FNYEAQ. Trimming stripped 2 bases from V and 0 bases from J, with 8 bases between. DNA of the CDR3: TGTGCCAGCAGCTTACAGGGGCGCTCTGGAAACACCATATATTTT. This sequence encodes CASSLQGRSGNTIYF.

This clone was observed once. The gene calls are TRBV18 and TRBJ2-7, with D maybe TRBD2 (6 bases). CDR3 length equals 14 residues. Germline V gene data show CDR1 as KGHSH and CDR2 as LQKENI. Trimming left V 4 bases short and J 5 bases short, with 15 bases between. CDR3 sequence: CASSQLDGSHEQYF. The CDR3 coding sequence is TGTGCCAGCTCACAACTGGACGGGAGCCACGAGCAGTACTTC.

The V call is TRBV19, the J call TRBJ1-2, with unresolved D. Trimming removed 4 bases at V and 10 bases at J, with 22 bases between. There are 15 residues in the CDR3. Per germline, CDR1 LNHDA and CDR2 SQIVND (reference sequence). The chain's CDR3 is CASSTPSWQAVDYTF. For the CDR3, the DNA is TGTGCCAGTAGTACACCCTCTTGGCAGGCCGTTGACTACACCTTC. Complete variable domain (other parts from reference TRBV19 and TRBJ1-2): DGGITQSPKYLFRKEGQNVTLSCEQNLNHDAMYWYRQDPGQGLRLIYYSQIVNDFQKGDIAEGYSVSREKKESFPLTVTSAQKNPTAFYLCASSTPSWQAVDYTFGSGTRLTVV.

In its sample, this clone was seen once. The chain has TRBV2 and TRBJ2-1, with D tentatively TRBD2 (5 bases). The CDR3 consists of 16 residues. Trimming took 6 bases from V and 4 from J, leaving 19 bases between them. The germline V gene encodes CDR1 SNHLY and CDR2 FYNNEI. CDR3 sequence (DNA): TGTGCCAGCAGGGGCGCGAGGTTAGCGCTGTACAATGAGCAGTTCTTC. Amino acid sequence: CASRGARLALYNEQFF.

The chain employs TRBV5-1 and TRBJ1-2, with D possibly matching TRBD1 (6 bases). V was cut by 2 bases and J by 4 bases, with 9 bases left in between. From germline, CDR1 is SGHRS and CDR2 YFSETQ. CDR3 length: 13 residues. Here the CDR3 reads CASSFGTFYGYTF. The CDR3 nucleotides read TGCGCCAGCAGCTTCGGGACATTCTATGGCTACACCTTC.

V is TRBV5-6 and J is TRBJ2-7, with D tentatively TRBD2 (5 bases). From germline, CDR1 is SGHDT and CDR2 YYEEEE. The length of the CDR3 is 14 residues. V shed 0 bases and J shed 3 bases, with 10 bases lying between them. Written as DNA, the CDR3 is TGTGCCAGCAGCTTGGCCGGACTTCACTACGAGCAGTACTTC. As protein: CASSLAGLHYEQYF.

This chain uses TRBV27 with TRBJ1-5; D is uncertain. Germline CDR1 and CDR2: MNHEY and SMNVEV (reference sequence). V lost 10 bases and J 1 base, leaving 14 bases between the germline ends. CDR3 length: 14 amino acids. As DNA, the CDR3 is TGTGCCACCCGGAGAGTAGGAAGCAATCAGCCCCAGCATTTT. Amino acid sequence: CATRRVGSNQPQHF.

The chain combines TRBV7-3 with TRBJ2-2, with 7 positions matching TRBD2. With V trimmed by 4 bases and J by 4 bases, 9 bases remained unmatched. The germline gives CDR1 SGHTA, CDR2 FQGTGA. This CDR3 has 16 amino acids. CDR3 nucleotides: TGTGCCAGCAGCTGGAAAGGAGCTAGCGGCACCGGGGAGCTGTTTTTT. It specifies CASSWKGASGTGELFF. The variable domain in full, with the rest retrieved from reference TRBV7-3 and TRBJ2-2, is GAGVSQTPSNKVTEKGKYVELRCDPISGHTALYWYRQSLGQGPEFLIYFQGTGAADDSGLPNDRFFAVRPEGSVSTLKIQRTERGDSAVYLCASSWKGASGTGELFFGEGSRLTVL.

This chain connects TRBV29-1 to TRBJ2-7, with 7 bases fitting TRBD2. J was trimmed by 1 base and V by 0 bases; bases with no gene match: 9. CDR3 length equals 16 residues. Germline CDR1 is SQVTM and CDR2 is ANQGSEA. The CDR3 sequence: CSVEEGYWGGSYEQYF. CDR3 in DNA: TGCAGCGTTGAAGAGGGTTATTGGGGGGGATCCTACGAGCAGTACTTC.

This sequence joins TRBV3-1 (or the pseudogene TRBV3-2) and TRBJ2-1, with TRBD2 matching 9 bases. In germline, CDR1 is LGHDT, CDR2 YNNKEL (reference sequence). V lost 4 bases to trimming and J lost 0 bases; unmatched junction nucleotides: 4. This CDR3 has 16 residues. This CDR3 reads CASSPGLASSYNEQFF. The CDR3 bases are TGTGCCAGCAGCCCCGGACTAGCGAGCTCCTACAATGAGCAGTTCTTC.

The chain couples TRBV2 to TRBJ1-2, with D unresolved. Trimming removed 5 bases from V and 6 bases from J, with 19 bases in between. Germline CDR1 reads SNHLY; CDR2 reads FYNNEI. The CDR3 extends over 15 amino acids. The CDR3 loop reads CASSPDGHIPHGYTF. The CDR3 coding sequence is TGTGCCAGCAGTCCGGATGGGCATATCCCCCATGGCTACACCTTC.

This clone was observed a handful of times. The chain is built from TRBV12-3 or TRBV12-4 and TRBJ1-5; D gene unclear. The germline V and J ends were trimmed by 7 bases and 5 bases, with 9 bases remaining between them. The CDR3 consists of 12 residues. CDR3 DNA sequence: TGTGCCAGCACCAACCGGGATCAGCCCCAGCATTTT. It is translated as CASTNRDQPQHF.

J is TRBJ1-5 and V is TRBV24-1, with D tentatively TRBD1 (6 bases). In germline, CDR1 is KGHDR, CDR2 SFDVKD. This CDR3 spans 14 amino acids. The V end was cut by 3 bases, the J end by 6 bases, with 11 bases between. The CDR3 nucleotides are TGTGCCACCAGTGATATTAAACAGGGTCAGCCCCAGCATTTT. This encodes CATSDIKQGQPQHF.

DNA for the CDR3: TGTGCCAGCAGTTACATAAGCGGGGGCGGGCAGCCCCAGCATTTT. This codes for CASSYISGGGQPQHF. The genes are TRBV6-5 and TRBJ1-5, with D perhaps matching TRBD1 (6 bases). V was pared by 2 bases and J by 7 bases, with 15 bases between. The CDR3 is 15 residues long. Germline values: CDR1 MNHEY, CDR2 SVGAGI.

This clone was counted a few times. The chain joins TRBV10-3 to TRBJ1-1; the D gene is possibly TRBD1 (5 bases). Germline CDR1 is ENHRY and CDR2 is SYGVKD. The ends were cut back, 10 bases at V and 1 base at J, with 13 bases in the middle. The CDR3 spans 13 residues. Here the CDR3 reads CATGATGNTEAFF. DNA of the CDR3: TGTGCCACCGGTGCTACAGGGAACACTGAAGCTTTCTTT.